This entry lists 24 T cell receptor beta chains sequenced from one sample in a study of CD8 T cells in ankylosing spondylitis. Using its own MiXCR run on the 5' RACE reads, TCRdb lists one record per CDR3 protein. The profile covers 670,000 or so distinct CDR3 sequences, with roughly 19% appearing a single time and under 20% taken by the ten largest. For these TCRs, the target antigens are not known. Findings and caveats of the study: Within ankylosing spondylitis blood, a TCR beta motif made up of roughly eight highly homologous variants appeared to be characteristic.

The sequencing sample was made of blood, either unsorted or a sorted T cell fraction (not recorded which). The receptors stem from a male donor with ankylosing spondylitis.

This clonotype was detected only a few times. The chain recombines TRBV20-1 with TRBJ1-2, with a weak D call TRBD1 (5 bases). CDR3 length equals 12 residues. CDR1 is DFQATT, CDR2 SNEGSKA, per germline (reference sequence). V lost 6 bases and J 8 bases, leaving 16 bases between the germline ends. The CDR3 nucleotides read TGCAGTGCAGCAGGACAATCTGGGGGCTACACCTTC. Its translation: CSAAGQSGGYTF.

In its sample, this clonotype was seen a few times. This chain uses TRBV7-2 with TRBJ2-7, with 7 bases fitting TRBD1. In germline, CDR1 is SGHTA, CDR2 FQGNSA. The CDR3 totals 13 residues. J was trimmed by 3 bases and V by 4 bases; bases with no gene match: 3. The CDR3 loop is CASSSGQDYEQYF. In DNA form, the CDR3 reads TGTGCCAGCAGCTCTGGACAGGACTACGAGCAGTACTTC.

The chain has TRBV9 and TRBJ2-5; 7 bases align to TRBD1. CDR1 is SGDLS and CDR2 is YYNGEE in the germline V gene. CDR3 length: 14 residues. The V and J ends lost 1 base and 1 base, in that order; junction bases with no gene match: 1. The CDR3 loop reads CASSVWDSQETQYF. The DNA of the CDR3 is TGTGCCAGCAGCGTATGGGACAGCCAAGAGACCCAGTACTTC.

The chain recombines TRBV24-1 with TRBJ2-1; D perhaps matches TRBD1 (7 bases). CDR3 length equals 15 residues. The germline V gene encodes CDR1 KGHDR and CDR2 SFDVKD. V was cut by 6 bases and J by 4 bases, with 15 bases left in between. The CDR3 sequence: CATSPGGSSYNEQFF. The CDR3 nucleotides are TGTGCCACCAGTCCAGGGGGGAGTTCGTACAATGAGCAGTTCTTC.

This clonotype was observed at least ten times. The rearrangement uses TRBV6-1 and TRBJ1-2; perhaps TRBD1 as D (6 bases). Between the trimmed V and J ends, which lost 4 bases and 4 bases, there was a span of 10 bases. The CDR3 consists of 13 residues. Germline V gene lookup returns CDR1 MNHNS and CDR2 SASEGT. The CDR3 DNA follows: TGTGCCAGCAGTGGGACAGAGATCTATGGCTACACCTTC. Its translation is CASSGTEIYGYTF.

This clonotype showed up many times. The chain combines TRBV5-1 with TRBJ1-3; 11 bases match TRBD1. Germline-derived CDR1 and CDR2 are SGHRS and YFSETQ. This CDR3 comprises 16 residues. V was clipped by 4 bases and J by 2 bases; unmatched bases: 5. CDR3 sequence: CASSPGTGGTGNTIYF. In DNA form, the CDR3 reads TGCGCCAGCAGCCCCGGGACAGGGGGAACTGGAAACACCATATATTTT. The full variable domain, rest sourced from reference TRBV5-1 and TRBJ1-3, is KAGVTQTPRYLIKTRGQQVTLSCSPISGHRSVSWYQQTPGQGLQFLFEYFSETQRNKGNFPGRFSGRQFSNSRSEMNVSTLELGDSALYLCASSPGTGGTGNTIYFGEGSWLTVV.

The rearrangement uses TRBV7-8 and TRBJ1-5, with D possibly TRBD1 on 5 matching bases. Trimming cost V 5 bases and J 5 bases, with 16 bases left between them. The CDR3 contains 15 residues. Germline V gene lookup returns CDR1 SGHVS and CDR2 FQNEAQ. The CDR3 DNA reads TGTGCCAGCAGCCAGGAGGGAGGGGACTATCAGCCCCAGCATTTT. This gives the protein CASSQEGGDYQPQHF.

This clonotype came up a few times. The chain has TRBV11-2 and TRBJ2-7, with TRBD2 as a possible D gene (7 bases). This CDR3 has 18 residues. The V gene's germline CDR1 is SGHAT and CDR2 FQNNGV. Trimming cost V 0 bases and J 2 bases, with 20 bases left between them. In DNA form, the CDR3 reads TGTGCCAGCAGCTTAGAGGGGTTTGGCGGGGGCGCGACCTACGAGCAGTACTTC. As protein: CASSLEGFGGGATYEQYF.

The chain uses TRBV5-1 and TRBJ2-6; D call uncertain. V lost 2 bases to trimming and J lost 0 bases, with 6 bases between them. This CDR3 spans 15 amino acids. Germline CDR1 and CDR2: SGHRS and YFSETQ. The CDR3 sequence is CASSFPDSGANVLTF. The CDR3 DNA sequence: TGCGCCAGCAGCTTCCCAGACTCTGGGGCCAACGTCCTGACTTTC.

The rearrangement uses TRBV7-9 and TRBJ2-1, with 7 nucleotides matching TRBD2. Germline V gene data show CDR1 as SEHNR and CDR2 as FQNEAQ (reference sequence). With 2 bases clipped from V and 9 bases from J, the junction kept 4 bases outside the gene matches. The CDR3 loop spans 13 amino acids. CDR3 DNA sequence: TGTGCCAGCAGCTTATCGGGGGGAGCTGAGCAGTTCTTC. It specifies CASSLSGGAEQFF. The full variable domain, its missing parts supplied by reference TRBV7-9 and TRBJ2-1, is DTGVSQNPRHKITKRGQNVTFRCDPISEHNRLYWYRQTLGQGPEFLTYFQNEAQLEKSRLLSDRFSAERPKGSFSTLEIQRTEQGDSAMYLCASSLSGGAEQFFGPGTRLTVL.

This clonotype turned up a few times. The rearrangement joins TRBV11-2 to TRBJ2-3, with 8 positions matching TRBD2. The CDR3 totals 16 residues. Germline CDR1 SGHAT, CDR2 FQNNGV. Losses at the gene ends were 4 bases for V and 6 bases for J; bases not matched to a gene: 12. DNA of the CDR3: TGTGCCAGCAGCTCGCCGGGACTAGGAATTGGTGATACGCAGTATTTT. Translating gives CASSSPGLGIGDTQYF.

The V call is TRBV9, the J call TRBJ2-3, with D perhaps matching TRBD2 (6 bases). The germline V and J ends were trimmed by 4 bases and 0 bases, with 15 bases remaining between them. Germline V lookup: CDR1 SGDLS, CDR2 YYNGEE. This CDR3 comprises 16 residues. CDR3 DNA: TGTGCCAGCAGCTCGCCGGGACTCGAAAGCACAGATACGCAGTATTTT. Protein product: CASSSPGLESTDTQYF.

Ten or more counts support this clonotype. The chain links TRBV2 to TRBJ1-1; D gene ambiguous. The CDR3 loop spans 15 amino acids. V shed 1 base and J shed 1 base, with 10 bases lying between them. CDR1 and CDR2 from the germline V gene are SNHLY and FYNNEI. CDR3 region: CASSEGLSPNTEAFF. In DNA form, the CDR3 reads TGTGCCAGCAGTGAAGGGCTCAGCCCGAACACTGAAGCTTTCTTT. The full variable domain, with the rest looked up from reference TRBV2 and TRBJ1-1, is EPEVTQTPSHQVTQMGQEVILRCVPISNHLYFYWYRQILGQKVEFLVSFYNNEISEKSEIFDDQFSVERPDGSNFTLKIRSTKLEDSAMYFCASSEGLSPNTEAFFGQGTRLTVV.

The chain carries TRBV18 and TRBJ2-7, with TRBD1 matching over 10 bases. Germline CDR1 KGHSH, CDR2 LQKENI. V shed 2 bases, J shed 1 base, and the junction held 2 bases outside the gene matches. This CDR3 region has 15 residues. The CDR3 sequence: CASSPTGQGSYEQYF. The CDR3 DNA reads TGTGCCAGCTCACCAACGGGACAGGGGTCCTACGAGCAGTACTTC.

The V and J genes are TRBV6-5 and TRBJ2-5; a possible D gene is TRBD1 (5 bases). This CDR3 has 15 residues. Trimming pared 0 bases from V and 1 base from J, leaving 9 bases between. Germline V lookup: CDR1 MNHEY, CDR2 SVGAGI. The CDR3: CASSYSLGVQETQYF. CDR3 nucleotide sequence: TGTGCCAGCAGTTACTCGTTAGGGGTCCAAGAGACCCAGTACTTC.

This clonotype occurred many times. V gene TRBV10-3 combines with J gene TRBJ1-5; D is unclear. Trimming stripped 2 bases from V and 5 bases from J, with 7 bases between. The length of the CDR3 is 13 residues. CDR1 is ENHRY and CDR2 is SYGVKD in the germline V gene. CDR3 sequence: CAISEGVDQPQHF. For the CDR3, the DNA is TGTGCCATCAGTGAGGGGGTCGATCAGCCCCAGCATTTT.

The CDR3 is CASSRTEGNTEAFF. The DNA for the CDR3 is TGTGCCAGCAGTCGGACGGAGGGGAACACTGAAGCTTTCTTT. V and J are TRBV12-3 or TRBV12-4 and TRBJ1-1; D gene unclear. V was pared by 5 bases and J by 1 base, with 11 bases between. The CDR3 is 14 amino acids.

The genes are TRBV7-2 and TRBJ2-3, with no clear D. Germline lookup yields CDR1 SGHTA and CDR2 FQGNSA. Deletions cut 1 base from V and 2 bases from J, with 10 bases between. The CDR3 extends over 15 amino acids. As DNA, the CDR3 is TGTGCCAGCAGCTTAGAGAGACACTACACAGATACGCAGTATTTT. The encoded protein is CASSLERHYTDTQYF.

This clonotype was picked up one time. The chain has TRBV5-1 and TRBJ1-5; TRBD1 might be the D (5 bases). The germline V gene has CDR1 SGHRS and CDR2 YFSETQ. CDR3 length: 15 amino acids. Between the trimmed V and J ends, which lost 4 bases and 1 base, there was a span of 12 bases. The CDR3 sequence is CASSLNDRSNQPQHF. CDR3 DNA sequence: TGCGCCAGCAGCCTAAATGACAGAAGCAATCAGCCCCAGCATTTT.

This clonotype has at least ten counts. V and J are TRBV5-8 and TRBJ1-1, with a weak D call TRBD1 (5 bases). The length of the CDR3 is 15 residues. V lost 4 bases and J lost 0, with 13 bases in between. Germline CDR1 SGHTS, CDR2 YDEGEE. The CDR3 DNA is TGTGCCAGCAGCGGGGGAGGGATATTGAACACTGAAGCTTTCTTT. Translated: CASSGGGILNTEAFF.

This clonotype was picked up many times. The V and J genes are TRBV5-5 and TRBJ2-7; D unresolved. V lost 2 bases, J lost 2 bases, and 8 bases lay in between. The V gene's germline CDR1 is SGHKS and CDR2 YYEKEE (reference sequence). This CDR3 has 13 residues. The chain's CDR3 is CASSLDSPYEQYF. The CDR3 nucleotides read TGTGCCAGCAGCTTAGACTCCCCCTACGAGCAGTACTTC.

J is TRBJ2-5 and V is TRBV5-1; 7 bases are shared with TRBD2. The ends lost 0 bases at V and 4 bases at J; junction bases unmatched: 6. CDR3 length equals 15 residues. Germline V gene sequence: CDR1 SGHRS, CDR2 YFSETQ. CDR3 bases: TGCGCCAGCAGCTTGGTGGGAGGGCCTGTAGAGACCCAGTACTTC. The encoded protein is CASSLVGGPVETQYF.

The V gene is TRBV6-1, the J gene TRBJ1-2, with D tentatively TRBD1 (5 bases). Trimming left V 7 bases short and J 8 bases short, with 14 bases between. From germline, CDR1 is MNHNS and CDR2 SASEGT. This CDR3 has 12 residues. Here the CDR3 DNA reads TGTGCCAGCAACGGACGGGGGATAGGCTACACCTTC. It translates to CASNGRGIGYTF.

This clonotype was seen more than once but under ten times. The chain uses TRBV6-2 or TRBV6-3 and TRBJ2-1, with D tentatively TRBD2 (6 bases). Trimming stripped 5 bases from V and 7 bases from J, with 24 bases between. The CDR3 runs to 17 residues. From germline, CDR1 is MNHEY and CDR2 SVGEGT. The CDR3 is CASSTTVRLGRWNEQFF. In DNA form, the CDR3 reads TGTGCCAGCAGTACGACAGTTCGGTTGGGGAGGTGGAATGAGCAGTTCTTC.